The T cell receptor (beta chain) described here comes from a study of blood T cell repertoires in COVID-19. The wider study: The study drew acute and convalescent COVID-19 samples from the United States, Italy and Spain. PBMCs, B-cell-depleted T cells, or T cells were the source of the cDNA or gDNA that made up the material.

Assay: immunoSEQ multiplex PCR; the TCRdb copy retains only in-frame clones and omits some. Found here are under 250,000 clones, around four fifths of them singletons; the top ten hold 5.5% to 7.5%. The V and J ends lost 1 base and 7 bases respectively, with 13 bases between them. The CDR3 consists of 14 residues. The germline gives CDR1 SGHAT, CDR2 FQNNGV. Source material: peripheral blood. The clonotype was recovered from a woman aged 60 to 75 with active or convalescent COVID-19. V and J are TRBV11-2 and TRBJ1-2; D possibly corresponds to TRBD1 (6 bases). CDR3 residues: CASSLVVGASGYTF. CDR3 sequence (DNA): TGTGCCAGCAGCTTAGTGGTGGGGGCCTCTGGCTACACCTTC. Complete variable domain (other parts from reference TRBV11-2 and TRBJ1-2): EAGVAQSPRYKIIEKRQSVAFWCNPISGHATLYWYQQILGQGPKLLIQFQNNGVVDDSQLPKDRFSAERLKGVDSTLKIQPAKLEDSAVYLCASSLVVGASGYTFGSGTRLTVV.